This T cell receptor (beta chain) comes out of a study of PD-1 blockade in classical Hodgkin lymphoma. General study points: Diversity in CD4+ TCRs, unlike that measured in CD8+ TCRs, had risen significantly by C4D1.

The CDR3 covers 15 residues. CDR1 and CDR2 from the germline V gene are SGHRS and YFSETQ. The trim removed 4 bases at V and 3 bases at J, leaving 5 bases unmatched. The table came from immunoSEQ multiplex PCR; TCRdb's copy has only in-frame clones and leaves some out. The table has about 13,000 clones, around three quarters seen once. This clone has a single count. Its specificity is not known. In every patient, relapse followed autologous stem cell transplantation, while exposure to brentuximab vedotin differed. Relapsed/refractory classical Hodgkin lymphoma patients had complete, partial or progressive responses.

This TCR was recovered from a human donor with classical Hodgkin lymphoma. The chain is built from TRBV5-1 and TRBJ2-1, with TRBD1 identical over 9 bases. This specimen consisted of peripheral blood mononuclear cells (PBMCs), obtained at baseline. This chain's CDR3 is CASSKQGAVYNEQFF. DNA of the CDR3: TGCGCCAGCAGCAAACAGGGGGCCGTCTACAATGAGCAGTTCTTC.